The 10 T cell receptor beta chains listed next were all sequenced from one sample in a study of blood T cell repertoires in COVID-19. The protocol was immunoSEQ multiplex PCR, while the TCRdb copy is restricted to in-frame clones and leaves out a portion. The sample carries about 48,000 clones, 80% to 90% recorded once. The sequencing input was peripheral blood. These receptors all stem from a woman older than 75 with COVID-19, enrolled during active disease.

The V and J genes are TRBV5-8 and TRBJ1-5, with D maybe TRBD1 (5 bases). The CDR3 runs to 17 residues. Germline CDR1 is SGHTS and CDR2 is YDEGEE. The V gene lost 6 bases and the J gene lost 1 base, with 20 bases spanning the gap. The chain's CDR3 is CASTPHGRGTSNQPQHF. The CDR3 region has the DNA TGTGCCAGCACTCCTCATGGCCGCGGGACGAGCAATCAGCCCCAGCATTTT.

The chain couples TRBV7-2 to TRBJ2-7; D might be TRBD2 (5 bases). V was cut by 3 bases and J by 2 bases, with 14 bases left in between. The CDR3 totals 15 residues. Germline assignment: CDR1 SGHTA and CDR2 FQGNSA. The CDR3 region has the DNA TGTGCCAGCAGCTTTCAATCCGGGGTCCCCTACGAGCAGTACTTC. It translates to CASSFQSGVPYEQYF.

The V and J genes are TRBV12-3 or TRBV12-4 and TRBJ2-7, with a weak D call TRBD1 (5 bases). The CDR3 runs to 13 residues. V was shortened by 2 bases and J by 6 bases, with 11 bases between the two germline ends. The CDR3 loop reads CASSLTRQSEQYF. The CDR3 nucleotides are TGTGCCAGCAGTTTAACTCGACAGTCCGAGCAGTACTTC.

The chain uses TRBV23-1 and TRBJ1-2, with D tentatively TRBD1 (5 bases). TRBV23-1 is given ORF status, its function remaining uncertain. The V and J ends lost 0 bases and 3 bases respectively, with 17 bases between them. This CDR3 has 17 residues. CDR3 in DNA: TGCGCCAGCAGTCAATCGATGGGGCAGCTCCGGCACTATGGCTACACCTTC. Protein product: CASSQSMGQLRHYGYTF.

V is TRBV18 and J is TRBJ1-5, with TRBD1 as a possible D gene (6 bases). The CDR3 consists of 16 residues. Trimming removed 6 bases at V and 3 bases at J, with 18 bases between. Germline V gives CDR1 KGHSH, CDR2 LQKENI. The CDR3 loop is CASSGRTGLYNQPQHF. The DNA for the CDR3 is TGTGCCAGCTCGGGACGAACAGGGTTGTACAATCAGCCCCAGCATTTT.

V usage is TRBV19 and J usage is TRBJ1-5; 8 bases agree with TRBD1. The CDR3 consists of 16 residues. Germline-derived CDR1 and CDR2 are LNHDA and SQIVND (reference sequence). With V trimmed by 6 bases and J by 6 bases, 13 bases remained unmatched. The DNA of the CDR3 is TGTGCCAGTAGCGATCCTGGACAGGGACTGGGTCAGCCCCAGCATTTT. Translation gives CASSDPGQGLGQPQHF.

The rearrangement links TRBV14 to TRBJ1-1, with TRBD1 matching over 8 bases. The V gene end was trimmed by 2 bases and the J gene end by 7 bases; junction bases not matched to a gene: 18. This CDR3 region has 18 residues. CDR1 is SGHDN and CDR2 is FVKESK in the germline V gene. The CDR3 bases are TGTGCCAGCAGCCAAATTCCCTGGACAGGGTCGAAGGGCCTTGAAGCTTTCTTT. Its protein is CASSQIPWTGSKGLEAFF.

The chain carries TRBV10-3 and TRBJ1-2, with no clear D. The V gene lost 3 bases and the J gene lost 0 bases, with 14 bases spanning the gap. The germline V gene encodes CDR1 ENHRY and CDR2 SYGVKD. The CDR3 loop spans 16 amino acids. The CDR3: CAISESFYVANYGYTF. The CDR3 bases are TGTGCCATCAGTGAATCTTTTTACGTAGCTAACTATGGCTACACCTTC.

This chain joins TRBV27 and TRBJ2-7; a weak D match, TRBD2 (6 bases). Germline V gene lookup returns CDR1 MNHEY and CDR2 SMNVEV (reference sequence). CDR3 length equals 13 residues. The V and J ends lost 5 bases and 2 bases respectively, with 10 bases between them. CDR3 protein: CASSRGGPYEQYF. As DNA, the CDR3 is TGTGCCAGCAGTAGGGGAGGTCCCTACGAGCAGTACTTC.

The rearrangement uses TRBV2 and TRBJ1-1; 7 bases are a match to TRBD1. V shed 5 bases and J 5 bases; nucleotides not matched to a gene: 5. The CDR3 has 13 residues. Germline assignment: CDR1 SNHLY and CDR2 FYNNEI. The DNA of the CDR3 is TGTGCCAGCAGTCACAGGGGAGGTACTGAAGCTTTCTTT. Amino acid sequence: CASSHRGGTEAFF.